The 32 T cell receptor beta chains presented below share a single source sample, sequenced in a study of cytomegalovirus exposure and HLA in healthy donors. The PCR had 60 Vbeta and 13 Jbeta primers. Only in-frame clones appear in the TCRdb table, and some are missing; sequencing was by immunoSEQ multiplex PCR. The table shows around 100,000 clones, with roughly two thirds occurring only once. Material: PBMCs. Receptor source: a middle-aged man in good health and CMV-seronegative.

This clone was counted a single time. The chain couples TRBV4-3 to TRBJ1-1; TRBD1 is a possible D gene (5 bases). Between the trimmed V and J ends, which lost 0 bases and 0 bases, there was a span of 14 bases. CDR3 length: 17 amino acids. Germline V CDR1 and CDR2: LGHNA, YSLEER. The chain's CDR3 is CASSQETGLGMNTEAFF. The CDR3 DNA is TGCGCCAGCAGCCAAGAAACAGGCCTAGGGATGAACACTGAAGCTTTCTTT.

In this sample, this clone turned up once. The rearrangement joins TRBV10-3 to TRBJ1-1, with TRBD1 matching 11 bases. This CDR3 region has 15 residues. Germline-derived CDR1 and CDR2 are ENHRY and SYGVKD. With V trimmed by 4 bases and J by 1 base, 2 bases remained unmatched. Here the CDR3 DNA reads TGTGCCATCAGTGGGACAGGGGGCGCGAACACTGAAGCTTTCTTT. It translates to CAISGTGGANTEAFF.

A single count supports this clone. The chain combines TRBV27 with TRBJ1-2; D is uncertain. The CDR3 totals 15 residues. Germline assignment: CDR1 MNHEY and CDR2 SMNVEV (reference sequence). V lost 5 bases, J lost 2 bases, and 15 bases lay in between. CDR3 amino acids: CASSRDTAFNYGYTF. In nucleotides, the CDR3 is TGTGCCAGCAGTCGGGATACAGCTTTCAACTATGGCTACACCTTC.

This chain links TRBV12-5 with TRBJ1-2, with 12 bases fitting TRBD1. Germline V CDR1 and CDR2: LGHNT, FRNRAP. The CDR3 is 15 amino acids. V was clipped by 5 bases and J by 6 bases; unmatched bases: 7. In nucleotides, the CDR3 is TGTGCTAGTGGTCCCTCGGGGACAGGGGGCAATGGCTACACCTTC. It is translated as CASGPSGTGGNGYTF.

The rearrangement joins TRBV29-1 to TRBJ1-1; possible D gene TRBD1, 5 bases. CDR3 size: 16 residues. CDR1 is SQVTM and CDR2 is ANQGSEA in the germline V gene. V was trimmed by 5 bases and J by 1 base, leaving 20 bases between them. CDR3 residues: CSVTKGHGGRNTEAFF. CDR3 coding DNA: TGCAGCGTTACCAAAGGGCACGGGGGACGGAACACTGAAGCTTTCTTT.

In nucleotides, the CDR3 is TGTGCCAGCAGCTACCGCCCCGGGACCTACGAGCAGTACTTC. It yields the protein CASSYRPGTYEQYF. V and J are TRBV7-2 and TRBJ2-7; D is perhaps TRBD2 (5 bases). V was cut by 4 bases and J by 2 bases, with 12 bases left in between. The germline gives CDR1 SGHTA, CDR2 FQGNSA. The CDR3 runs 14 residues.

The chain carries TRBV6-5 and TRBJ1-4; D is ambiguous. This CDR3 comprises 16 residues. V shed 0 bases and J shed 7 bases, with 15 bases lying between them. Germline V gene sequence: CDR1 MNHEY, CDR2 SVGAGI. CDR3 amino acids: CASSYSSGGGSEKLFF. CDR3 in DNA: TGTGCCAGCAGTTACTCGAGTGGCGGAGGGTCTGAAAAACTGTTTTTT.

V is TRBV27 and J is TRBJ1-1; no clear D gene. The germline V gene has CDR1 MNHEY and CDR2 SMNVEV (reference sequence). The CDR3 is 13 residues long. The ends were cut back, 7 bases at V and 1 base at J, with 10 bases in the middle. The CDR3 region is CASNRGSNTEAFF. CDR3 DNA sequence: TGTGCCAGCAACCGCGGGTCGAACACTGAAGCTTTCTTT.

V gene TRBV2 combines with J gene TRBJ2-5; D not resolved. Trimming took 3 bases from V and 2 from J, leaving 4 bases between them. The CDR3 is 12 residues long. CDR1 SNHLY and CDR2 FYNNEI come from the germline V gene. CDR3 amino acids: CASSDRQETQYF. CDR3 DNA sequence: TGTGCCAGCAGTGACAGGCAAGAGACCCAGTACTTC.

The chain links TRBV5-8 to TRBJ2-7; possibly TRBD1 for D (6 bases). The V and J ends lost 2 bases and 3 bases respectively, with 18 bases between them. The CDR3 runs to 16 residues. Looked up from germline, CDR1 is SGHTS and CDR2 is YDEGEE. CDR3 DNA: TGTGCCAGCAGCTTTCTTGGGGGCCGGGGTTTCTACGAGCAGTACTTC. Protein product: CASSFLGGRGFYEQYF.

In its sample, this clone was seen once. V gene TRBV2 combines with J gene TRBJ1-3; 8 bases align to TRBD1. Looked up from germline, CDR1 is SNHLY and CDR2 is FYNNEI. The CDR3 is 14 residues long. The V segment lost 7 bases and the J segment 4 bases; nucleotides outside the gene matches: 6. CDR3 loop: CASTRTGSGNTIYF. CDR3 bases: TGTGCCAGCACTAGGACAGGGTCAGGAAACACCATATATTTT.

This clone was found once. The chain is built from TRBV7-9 and TRBJ2-2, with D unclear. Germline loops: CDR1 SEHNR, CDR2 FQNEAQ (reference sequence). V shed 4 bases and J shed 0 bases, with 6 bases lying between them. CDR3 size: 14 residues. The CDR3 loop is CASSYTANTGELFF. The CDR3, as DNA: TGTGCCAGCAGCTACACAGCGAACACCGGGGAGCTGTTTTTT.

This chain joins TRBV5-6 and TRBJ2-1; 9 bases are a match to TRBD2. The CDR3 contains 16 residues. The ends lost 3 bases at V and 7 bases at J; junction bases unmatched: 11. Per the germline V gene, CDR1 is SGHDT and CDR2 is YYEEEE. The CDR3 DNA reads as TGTGCCAGCAGCTGGGGGACTAGCCCTGCCCTTAATGAGCAGTTCTTC. This encodes CASSWGTSPALNEQFF.

This clone was seen just once. This chain joins TRBV4-1 and TRBJ2-1, with 7 bases aligning to TRBD2. The germline V gene has CDR1 MGHRA and CDR2 YSYEKL. This CDR3 is built from 17 residues. The ends lost 4 bases at V and 8 bases at J; junction bases unmatched: 17. The chain's CDR3 is CASSRLLAFTTLYEQFF. DNA for the CDR3: TGCGCCAGCAGCCGCCTACTAGCGTTCACGACCTTATATGAGCAGTTCTTC.

The rearrangement joins TRBV5-1 to TRBJ1-2, with 8 bases identical to TRBD1. CDR3 length: 14 residues. V dropped 2 bases and J dropped 6; count of bases not matched to a gene: 6. Germline V gene sequence: CDR1 SGHRS, CDR2 YFSETQ. CDR3 bases: TGCGCCAGCAGCTTAGCAGACAGGGGTGATGGCTACACCTTC. It specifies CASSLADRGDGYTF.

The rearrangement links TRBV5-1 to TRBJ2-7, with 7 bases identical to TRBD1. The CDR3 sequence is 11 residues long. Germline trimming cut 5 bases from V and 11 bases from J; bases unmatched to any gene: 7. Germline loops: CDR1 SGHRS, CDR2 YFSETQ. CDR3 sequence (DNA): TGCGCCAGCAGTTCACAGGGGAAGGAGTACTTC. Translating it yields CASSSQGKEYF. The variable domain in full, with the rest retrieved from reference TRBV5-1 and TRBJ2-7, is KAGVTQTPRYLIKTRGQQVTLSCSPISGHRSVSWYQQTPGQGLQFLFEYFSETQRNKGNFPGRFSGRQFSNSRSEMNVSTLELGDSALYLCASSSQGKEYFGPGTRLTVT.

This sequence joins TRBV2 and TRBJ2-5; 9 nucleotides line up with TRBD1. The closer fit of TRBJ2-7 to the DNA end suggests the J call may be wrong. This CDR3 contains 13 residues. From germline, CDR1 is SNHLY and CDR2 FYNNEI. CDR3 residues: CASSTDRGDEQYF. CDR3 coding DNA: TGTGCCAGCAGTACGGACAGGGGCGACGAGCAGTACTTC.

The sample holds one count of this clone. CDR3 loop: CASSRDRGLPAGELFF. CDR3 bases: TGTGCCAGTTCCCGGGACAGGGGGCTTCCGGCCGGGGAGCTGTTTTTT. This sequence joins TRBV19 and TRBJ2-2; TRBD1 matches at 12 bases. CDR3 length: 16 residues. Germline V gene lookup returns CDR1 LNHDA and CDR2 SQIVND (reference sequence). Trimming cost V 8 bases and J 6 bases; bases outside gene matches: 10.

This clone showed up just a few times. CDR3 sequence reads: CASSELQATNYGYTF. CDR3 DNA sequence: TGCGCCAGCAGCGAACTACAGGCAACTAACTATGGCTACACCTTC. The chain couples TRBV5-1 to TRBJ1-2, with D maybe TRBD1 (5 bases). V lost 4 bases and J lost 0, with 13 bases in between. Germline V gene data show CDR1 as SGHRS and CDR2 as YFSETQ. The CDR3 is 15 amino acids.

The chain couples TRBV27 to TRBJ1-2; D might be TRBD1 (5 bases). CDR3 length: 14 amino acids. Trimming took 6 bases from V and 4 from J, leaving 15 bases between them. Germline V lookup: CDR1 MNHEY, CDR2 SMNVEV (reference sequence). In DNA form, the CDR3 reads TGTGCCAGCAGGCCCTCCGGGGGGATCTATGGCTACACCTTC. Its protein is CASRPSGGIYGYTF.

The chain recombines TRBV5-1 with TRBJ2-3; maybe TRBD1 (6 bases). This CDR3 is 14 amino acids long. Germline V gives CDR1 SGHRS, CDR2 YFSETQ. V lost 0 bases and J lost 4, with 9 bases in between. The DNA of the CDR3 is TGCGCCAGCAGCTTGGGACACAGGGCAGATACGCAGTATTTT. Protein: CASSLGHRADTQYF.

The genes are TRBV29-1 and TRBJ2-7; 8 bases agree with TRBD1. The V gene end was trimmed by 0 bases and the J gene end by 1 base; junction bases not matched to a gene: 5. This CDR3 contains 15 residues. Per germline, CDR1 SQVTM and CDR2 ANQGSEA. CDR3 protein: CSVEDLRTGSYEQYF. The CDR3 region has the DNA TGCAGCGTTGAAGATCTTAGGACAGGGTCCTACGAGCAGTACTTC.

The J gene is TRBJ1-1, the V gene TRBV2; 7 nucleotides align to TRBD1. CDR3 length: 15 amino acids. Trimming removed 7 bases from V and 2 bases from J; junction bases left unmatched: 10. Germline loops: CDR1 SNHLY, CDR2 FYNNEI. The CDR3 sequence is CASISWDSENTEAFF. The CDR3 DNA follows: TGTGCCAGCATCTCGTGGGACAGTGAAAACACTGAAGCTTTCTTT. Using reference TRBV2 and TRBJ1-1 for the parts outside the CDR3, the full variable domain is EPEVTQTPSHQVTQMGQEVILRCVPISNHLYFYWYRQILGQKVEFLVSFYNNEISEKSEIFDDQFSVERPDGSNFTLKIRSTKLEDSAMYFCASISWDSENTEAFFGQGTRLTVV.

V is TRBV25-1 and J is TRBJ2-1, with D possibly matching TRBD2 (5 bases). V lost 4 bases and J 9 bases, leaving 13 bases between the germline ends. Germline lookup yields CDR1 MGHDK and CDR2 SYGVNS. This CDR3 is built from 13 residues. The CDR3 bases are TGTGCCAGCAGTGTGCTAGCAAATGGTGAGCAGTTCTTC. It is translated as CASSVLANGEQFF.

To note about this clone: Other DNA sequences of this sample code for an identical CDR3. J is TRBJ1-4 and V is TRBV4-1, with D perhaps matching TRBD1 (5 bases). The germline V and J ends were trimmed by 4 bases and 5 bases, with 17 bases remaining between them. Germline CDR1 is MGHRA and CDR2 is YSYEKL. This CDR3 region has 16 residues. The CDR3 nucleotides are TGCGCCAGCAGCCGAGGTCAGGGAAGCAGGAATGAAAAACTGTTTTTT. It specifies CASSRGQGSRNEKLFF.

The chain recombines TRBV5-4 with TRBJ2-3; perhaps TRBD1 as D (5 bases). Germline V gene data show CDR1 as SGHNT and CDR2 as YYREEE (reference sequence). The germline V and J ends were trimmed by 0 bases and 8 bases, with 16 bases remaining between them. CDR3 length: 15 residues. CDR3 region: CASSLAGQGSSTQYF. CDR3 DNA sequence: TGTGCCAGCAGCTTGGCGGGCCAGGGAAGTAGTACGCAGTATTTT.

The V gene is TRBV2, the J gene TRBJ2-1; D perhaps matches TRBD2 (7 bases). In germline, CDR1 is SNHLY, CDR2 FYNNEI. V was trimmed by 7 bases and J by 4 bases, leaving 20 bases between them. The CDR3 contains 16 residues. The CDR3: CASTQGPAGYYNEQFF. As DNA, the CDR3 is TGTGCCAGCACCCAGGGGCCAGCGGGGTATTACAATGAGCAGTTCTTC.

The rearrangement uses TRBV12-5 and TRBJ1-2; possibly TRBD1 for D (5 bases). Trimming shortened V by 6 bases and J by 5 bases, and 25 bases separated the two germline ends. Germline-derived CDR1 and CDR2 are LGHNT and FRNRAP. The CDR3 totals 17 residues. For the CDR3, the DNA is TGTGCTAGTGGACCACTCAGGACGGCCCTCCCAGGGTATGGCTACACCTTC. This codes for CASGPLRTALPGYGYTF.

This clone was observed a few times. The chain combines TRBV5-4 with TRBJ1-2, with 8 nucleotides matching TRBD1. CDR3 length equals 15 residues. With V trimmed by 4 bases and J by 6 bases, 11 bases remained unmatched. The germline V gene has CDR1 SGHNT and CDR2 YYREEE (reference sequence). CDR3 amino acids: CASSLRDRYSDGYTF. The CDR3 region has the DNA TGTGCCAGCAGCCTACGGGACAGGTATTCGGATGGCTACACCTTC.

The CDR3 reads CASSLAGGFEQYF. For the CDR3, the DNA is TGCGCCAGCAGCTTGGCCGGAGGGTTCGAGCAGTACTTC. V usage is TRBV5-1 and J usage is TRBJ2-7; tentatively, D is TRBD2 (6 bases). The length of the CDR3 is 13 residues. Germline V gene data show CDR1 as SGHRS and CDR2 as YFSETQ. Trimming shortened V by 0 bases and J by 6 bases, and 10 bases separated the two germline ends.

The chain links TRBV5-1 to TRBJ2-7; 8 bases match TRBD2. CDR1 is SGHRS, CDR2 YFSETQ, per germline. The ends lost 9 bases at V and 2 bases at J; junction bases unmatched: 10. There are 14 residues in the CDR3. The CDR3 bases are TGCGCCACCTCGTCCGGACTAGCACCCTACGAGCAGTACTTC. This encodes CATSSGLAPYEQYF. The whole variable domain, filled in from reference TRBV5-1 and TRBJ2-7, reads KAGVTQTPRYLIKTRGQQVTLSCSPISGHRSVSWYQQTPGQGLQFLFEYFSETQRNKGNFPGRFSGRQFSNSRSEMNVSTLELGDSALYLCATSSGLAPYEQYFGPGTRLTVT.

This clone occurred a few times. The chain employs TRBV2 and TRBJ1-4; D gene ambiguous. V was trimmed by 6 bases and J by 2 bases, leaving 10 bases between them. Germline lookup yields CDR1 SNHLY and CDR2 FYNNEI. The CDR3 loop spans 14 amino acids. The CDR3 sequence: CASRSRSTNEKLFF. The DNA for the CDR3 is TGTGCCAGCAGGTCTCGGTCGACTAATGAAAAACTGTTTTTT.